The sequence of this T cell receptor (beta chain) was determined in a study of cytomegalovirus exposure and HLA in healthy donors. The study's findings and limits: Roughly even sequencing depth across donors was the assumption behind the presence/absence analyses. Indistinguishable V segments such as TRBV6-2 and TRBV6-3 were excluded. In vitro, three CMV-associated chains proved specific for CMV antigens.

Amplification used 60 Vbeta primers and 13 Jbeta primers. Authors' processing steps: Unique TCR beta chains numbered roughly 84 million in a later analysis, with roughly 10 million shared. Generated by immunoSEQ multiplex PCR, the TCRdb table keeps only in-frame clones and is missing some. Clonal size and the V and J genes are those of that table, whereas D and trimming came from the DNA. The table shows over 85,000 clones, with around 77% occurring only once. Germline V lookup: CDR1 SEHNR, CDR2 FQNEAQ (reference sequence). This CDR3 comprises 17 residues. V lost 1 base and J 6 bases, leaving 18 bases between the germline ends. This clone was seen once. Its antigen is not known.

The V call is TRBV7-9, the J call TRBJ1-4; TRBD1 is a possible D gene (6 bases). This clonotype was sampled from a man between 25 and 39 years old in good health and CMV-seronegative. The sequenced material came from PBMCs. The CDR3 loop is CASSLEPYREPHEKLFF. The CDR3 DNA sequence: TGTGCCAGCAGCTTAGAACCCTACAGGGAACCTCATGAAAAACTGTTTTTT.